Below, 19 T cell receptor beta chains from the same sample are listed, as sequenced in a study of control samples from healthy donors and cancer patients. Data came from immunoSEQ multiplex PCR; TCRdb stores just in-frame clones and leaves some out. This table has about 130,000 clones, approximately 92% appearing once. The sequencing input was blood. The receptors here all came from a man between 18 and 35 years old in good health.

This chain joins TRBV5-8 and TRBJ1-1; TRBD1 matches 8 bases. CDR3 length equals 16 residues. CDR1 and CDR2 from the germline V gene are SGHTS and YDEGEE. The V and J ends lost 4 bases and 4 bases, in that order; junction bases with no gene match: 12. DNA for the CDR3: TGTGCCAGCAGCCCCAGGGGGCGCGGGGCAGCCACTGAAGCTTTCTTT. It codes for CASSPRGRGAATEAFF.

The V and J genes are TRBV3-1 (or the pseudogene TRBV3-2) and TRBJ2-5, with D maybe TRBD2 (5 bases). V lost 2 bases and J 5 bases, leaving 12 bases between the germline ends. Germline CDR1 and CDR2: LGHDT and YNNKEL (reference sequence). The CDR3 extends over 14 amino acids. The CDR3: CASSQMAGKETQYF. CDR3 sequence (DNA): TGTGCCAGCAGCCAAATGGCCGGGAAGGAGACCCAGTACTTC.

The chain couples TRBV9 to TRBJ2-5, with TRBD2 as a possible D gene (5 bases). Germline V gene data show CDR1 as SGDLS and CDR2 as YYNGEE. This CDR3 comprises 17 residues. V was cut by 3 bases and J by 5 bases, with 23 bases left in between. The CDR3 here is CASSARHGRTKTETQYF. CDR3 DNA sequence: TGTGCCAGCAGCGCACGTCATGGGAGAACTAAGACGGAGACCCAGTACTTC.

The V call is TRBV12-3 or TRBV12-4, the J call TRBJ1-2; unclear D gene. Trimming took off 3 bases at V and 8 bases at J, with 10 bases between the two ends. The CDR3 has 12 amino acids. CDR3 bases: TGTGCCAGCAGTTTTGTTCGTCTCGGCTACACCTTC. This encodes CASSFVRLGYTF.

This chain uses TRBV15 with TRBJ2-5; 7 nucleotides match TRBD2. This CDR3 has 15 residues. The ends lost 3 bases at V and 5 bases at J; junction bases unmatched: 9. Germline CDR1 and CDR2: LNHNV and YYDKDF (reference sequence). The CDR3 sequence: CATSRGRGDAETQYF. CDR3 sequence (DNA): TGTGCCACCAGCAGGGGACGGGGGGATGCGGAGACCCAGTACTTC.

V is TRBV4-1 and J is TRBJ1-2; the match to TRBD1 covers 9 bases. With 0 bases clipped from V and 8 bases from J, the junction kept 7 bases outside the gene matches. The CDR3 is 15 residues long. The germline V gene encodes CDR1 MGHRA and CDR2 YSYEKL. The CDR3: CASSQDPQGAVGYTF. DNA for the CDR3: TGCGCCAGCAGCCAAGATCCACAGGGGGCGGTCGGCTACACCTTC.

The CDR3 protein is CASRENSYEQYV. The CDR3 DNA is TGTGCCAGCAGGGAGAATTCCTACGAGCAGTACGTC. V and J are TRBV2 and TRBJ2-7, with D uncertain. Germline V gene data show CDR1 as SNHLY and CDR2 as FYNNEI. The CDR3 length is 12 residues. The V and J ends lost 6 bases and 1 base respectively, with 7 bases between them.

The chain combines TRBV5-5 with TRBJ1-1; no definite D call. Looked up from germline, CDR1 is SGHKS and CDR2 is YYEKEE (reference sequence). Trimming took 2 bases from V and 6 from J, leaving 11 bases between them. The CDR3 is 13 amino acids. In DNA, the CDR3 is TGTGCCAGCAGCTTAGAGCTTAGGGCTGAAGCTTTCTTT. Its translation: CASSLELRAEAFF.

J is TRBJ1-2 and V is TRBV5-4; maybe TRBD1 (6 bases). V gave up 4 bases and J gave up 3 bases, with 13 bases separating them. There are 14 residues in the CDR3. From germline, CDR1 is SGHNT and CDR2 YYREEE (reference sequence). The CDR3 protein is CASSPGQLHYGYTF. The CDR3 region has the DNA TGTGCCAGCAGCCCCGGACAGCTCCACTATGGCTACACCTTC.

The sample holds one count of this clone. The rearrangement links TRBV25-1 to TRBJ2-3; 8 bases match TRBD1. Trimming cost V 7 bases and J 2 bases; bases outside gene matches: 8. CDR1 and CDR2 (germline): MGHDK, SYGVNS. This CDR3 is built from 15 residues. DNA for the CDR3: TGTGCCAGCACCCCGGACAGGGTGAACACAGATACGCAGTATTTT. It codes for CASTPDRVNTDTQYF.

This clone was recorded once. The chain employs TRBV21-1 and TRBJ1-4; TRBD1, the table's D call, was not compared with the DNA. TRBV21-1 is shown as a pseudogene. The CDR3 totals 14 residues. This CDR3 is CASIDRGAAEKLFF. CDR3 DNA sequence: TGTGCCAGCATCGACAGGGGAGCGGCTGAAAAACTGTTTTTT.

This chain uses TRBV7-2 with TRBJ1-3; a possible D gene is TRBD1 (6 bases). The germline V and J ends were trimmed by 6 bases and 0 bases, with 12 bases remaining between them. This CDR3 region has 15 residues. Germline V gene lookup returns CDR1 SGHTA and CDR2 FQGNSA. The DNA for the CDR3 is TGTGCCAGCAGTACGGACAGTCTCTCTGGAAACACCATATATTTT. Protein product: CASSTDSLSGNTIYF.

The chain recombines TRBV28 with TRBJ2-7; perhaps TRBD1 as D (7 bases). Germline loops: CDR1 MDHEN, CDR2 SYDVKM. This CDR3 contains 15 residues. The V and J ends lost 7 bases and 0 bases respectively, with 16 bases between them. This CDR3 reads CASTGGGTASYEQYF. The DNA for the CDR3 is TGTGCCAGCACCGGTGGAGGGACAGCCTCCTACGAGCAGTACTTC.

The gene calls are TRBV27 and TRBJ1-2; 7 bases map to TRBD1. The CDR3 loop spans 14 amino acids. The germline CDR1 and CDR2 sequences are MNHEY and SMNVEV (reference sequence). The V and J ends lost 6 bases and 3 bases, in that order; junction bases with no gene match: 7. The CDR3 spells CASRRQGNDYGYTF. In nucleotides, the CDR3 is TGTGCCAGCAGAAGACAGGGTAACGACTATGGCTACACCTTC.

This clone was seen just once. CDR3 in amino acids: CASSTSGRGGETQYF. DNA for the CDR3: TGTGCCAGCTCAACTTCAGGGCGAGGAGGAGAGACCCAGTACTTC. The chain couples TRBV18 to TRBJ2-5; the D gene could be TRBD1 or TRBD2 (5 bases each). CDR1 and CDR2 from the germline V gene are KGHSH and LQKENI. The CDR3 contains 15 residues. V dropped 5 bases and J dropped 4 bases, with 17 bases sitting between them.

By sample fraction, this clone is medium-sized. This chain connects TRBV23-1 to TRBJ1-3; D remains unclear. TRBV23-1 is recorded as an ORF, its role being uncertain. The ends were cut back, 4 bases at V and 0 bases at J, with 13 bases in the middle. This CDR3 is 16 amino acids long. The CDR3 spells CASSPPPESSGNTIYF. In DNA, the CDR3 is TGCGCCAGCAGTCCCCCTCCCGAGAGCTCTGGAAACACCATATATTTT.

This chain joins TRBV28 and TRBJ2-6; D is ambiguous. This CDR3 is built from 15 residues. The germline CDR1 and CDR2 sequences are MDHEN and SYDVKM. The V end lost 6 bases, the J end lost 0 bases, and 9 bases lay between the germline ends. Written as DNA, the CDR3 is TGTGCCAGCAGCCTGACTGGCTCTGGGGCCAACGTCCTGACTTTC. This translates into CASSLTGSGANVLTF.

This rearrangement joins TRBV11-2 to TRBJ1-1, with D unclear. Germline V gives CDR1 SGHAT, CDR2 FQNNGV. The ends were cut back, 3 bases at V and 0 bases at J, with 11 bases in the middle. This CDR3 contains 15 residues. The chain's CDR3 is CASSFERIMNTEAFF. As DNA, the CDR3 is TGTGCCAGCAGCTTCGAACGGATAATGAACACTGAAGCTTTCTTT.

The J gene is TRBJ1-5, the V gene TRBV19; TRBD1 is a possible D gene (5 bases). The V end was cut by 4 bases, the J end by 6 bases, with 22 bases between. Germline V gene lookup returns CDR1 LNHDA and CDR2 SQIVND (reference sequence). The length of the CDR3 is 17 residues. The chain's CDR3 is CASSKGEPRVEVQPQHF. The CDR3 DNA reads TGTGCCAGTAGTAAAGGGGAGCCGAGGGTAGAAGTTCAGCCCCAGCATTTT. Full variable domain (outside the CDR3, taken from reference TRBV19 and TRBJ1-5): DGGITQSPKYLFRKEGQNVTLSCEQNLNHDAMYWYRQDPGQGLRLIYYSQIVNDFQKGDIAEGYSVSREKKESFPLTVTSAQKNPTAFYLCASSKGEPRVEVQPQHFGDGTRLSIL.